The next 3 T cell receptor beta chains were all read from a single sample in a study of early T cells in non-severe SARS-CoV-2 infection. Using its own MiXCR run on the 5' RACE reads, TCRdb lists one record per CDR3 protein. This table has fewer than 80,000 distinct CDR3 sequences, roughly 10% appearing once. The material was whole blood, obtained at baseline. These receptors all stem from an adult who was a healthcare worker with PCR-confirmed SARS-CoV-2 infection or an uninfected control (not recorded which).

In its sample, this clonotype was seen many times. The V gene is TRBV12-3 or TRBV12-4, the J gene TRBJ1-6; no definite D call. V lost 6 bases, J lost 6 bases, and 12 bases lay in between. This CDR3 comprises 14 residues. CDR3 in amino acids: CASSRDGVNSPLHF. The CDR3 region has the DNA TGTGCCAGCAGCCGTGATGGGGTTAATTCACCCCTCCACTTT.

Worth noting for this clonotype: With a much larger clone just one base away, this may be a read error. The chain joins TRBV7-2 to TRBJ1-2; no clear D. Germline CDR1 SGHTA, CDR2 FQGNSA. The CDR3 covers 12 residues. The ends were cut back, 3 bases at V and 8 bases at J, with 10 bases in the middle. The CDR3 nucleotides read TGTGCCAGCAGCTTTCATAGTGGAGGCTACACCTTC. Its protein product is CASSFHSGGYTF.

This clonotype was counted ten times or more. This chain uses TRBV5-1 with TRBJ2-4; D unresolved. Germline values: CDR1 SGHRS, CDR2 YFSETQ. Trimming cost V 0 bases and J 0 bases, with 7 bases left between them. The CDR3 loop spans 15 amino acids. The CDR3 protein is CASSLEETAKNIQYF. In DNA form, the CDR3 reads TGCGCCAGCAGCTTGGAGGAGACAGCCAAAAACATTCAGTACTTC. Variable domain in full (rest from reference TRBV5-1 and TRBJ2-4): KAGVTQTPRYLIKTRGQQVTLSCSPISGHRSVSWYQQTPGQGLQFLFEYFSETQRNKGNFPGRFSGRQFSNSRSEMNVSTLELGDSALYLCASSLEETAKNIQYFGAGTRLSVL.